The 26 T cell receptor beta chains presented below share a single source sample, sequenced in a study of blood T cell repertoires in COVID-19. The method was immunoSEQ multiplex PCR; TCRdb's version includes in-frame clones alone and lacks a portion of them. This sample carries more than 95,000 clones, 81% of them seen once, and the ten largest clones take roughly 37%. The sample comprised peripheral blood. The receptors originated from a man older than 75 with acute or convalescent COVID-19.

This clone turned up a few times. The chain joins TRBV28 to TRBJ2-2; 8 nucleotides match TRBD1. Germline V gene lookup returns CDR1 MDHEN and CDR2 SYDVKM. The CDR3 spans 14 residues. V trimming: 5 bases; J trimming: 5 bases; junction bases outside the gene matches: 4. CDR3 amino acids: CASSQGARTGELFF. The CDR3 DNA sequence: TGTGCCAGCAGTCAGGGGGCCAGGACCGGGGAGCTGTTTTTT.

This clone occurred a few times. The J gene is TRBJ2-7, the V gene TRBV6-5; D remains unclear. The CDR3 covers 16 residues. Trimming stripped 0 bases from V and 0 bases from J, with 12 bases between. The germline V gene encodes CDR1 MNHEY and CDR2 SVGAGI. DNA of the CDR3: TGTGCCAGCAGTTACTCTCACTCGCGGAGCTCCTACGAGCAGTACTTC. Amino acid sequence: CASSYSHSRSSYEQYF.

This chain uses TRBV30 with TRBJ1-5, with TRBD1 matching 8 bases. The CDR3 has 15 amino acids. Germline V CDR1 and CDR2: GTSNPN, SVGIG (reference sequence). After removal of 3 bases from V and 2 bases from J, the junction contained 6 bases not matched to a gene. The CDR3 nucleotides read TGTGCCTGGAGCCCCGGACAGGGCCGCAATCAGCCCCAGCATTTT. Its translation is CAWSPGQGRNQPQHF. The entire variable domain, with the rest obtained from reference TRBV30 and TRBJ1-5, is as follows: SQTIHQWPATLVQPVGSPLSLECTVEGTSNPNLYWYRQAAGRGLQLLFYSVGIGQISSEVPQNLSASRPQDRQFILSSKKLLLSDSGFYLCAWSPGQGRNQPQHFGDGTRLSIL.

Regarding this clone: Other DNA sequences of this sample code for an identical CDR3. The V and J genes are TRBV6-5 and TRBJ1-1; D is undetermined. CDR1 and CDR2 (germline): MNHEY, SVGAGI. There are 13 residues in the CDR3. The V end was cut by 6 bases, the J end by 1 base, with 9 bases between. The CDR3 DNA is TGTGCCAGCAGCTTAACAGAGAACACTGAAGCTTTCTTT. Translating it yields CASSLTENTEAFF.

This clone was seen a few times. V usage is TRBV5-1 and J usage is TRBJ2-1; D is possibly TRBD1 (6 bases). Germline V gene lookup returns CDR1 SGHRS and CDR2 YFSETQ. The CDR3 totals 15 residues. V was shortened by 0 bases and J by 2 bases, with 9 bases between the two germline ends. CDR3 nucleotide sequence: TGCGCCAGCAGCTTGGTGGGGGCTACCTACAATGAGCAGTTCTTC. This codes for CASSLVGATYNEQFF.

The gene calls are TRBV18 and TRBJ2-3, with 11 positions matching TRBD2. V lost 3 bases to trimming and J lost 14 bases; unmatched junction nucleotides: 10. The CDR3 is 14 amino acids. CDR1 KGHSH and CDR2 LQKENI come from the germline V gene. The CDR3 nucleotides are TGTGCCAGCTCACCCGGGACTAGCGGAAGTCGGGTGTATTTT. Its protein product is CASSPGTSGSRVYF.

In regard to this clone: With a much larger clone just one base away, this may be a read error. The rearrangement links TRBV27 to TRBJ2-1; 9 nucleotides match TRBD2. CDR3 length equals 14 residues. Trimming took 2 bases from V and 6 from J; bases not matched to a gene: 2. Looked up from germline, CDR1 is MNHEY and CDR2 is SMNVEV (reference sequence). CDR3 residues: CASSLAGGVNEQFF. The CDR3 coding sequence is TGTGCCAGCAGTTTAGCGGGAGGGGTCAATGAGCAGTTCTTC.

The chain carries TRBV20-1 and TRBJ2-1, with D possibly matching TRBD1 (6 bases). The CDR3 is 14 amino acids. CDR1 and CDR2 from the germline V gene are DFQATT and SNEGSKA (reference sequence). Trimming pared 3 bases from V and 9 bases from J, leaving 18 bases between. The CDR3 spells CSASTGRGTSEQFF. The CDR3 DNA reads TGCAGTGCTAGTACGGGCAGGGGAACAAGTGAGCAGTTCTTC.

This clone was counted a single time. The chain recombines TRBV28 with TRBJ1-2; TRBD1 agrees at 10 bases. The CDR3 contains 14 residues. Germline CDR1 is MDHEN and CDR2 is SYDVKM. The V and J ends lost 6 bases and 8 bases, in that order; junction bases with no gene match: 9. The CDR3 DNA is TGTGCCAGCAGCACAGACAGGGGGCAAGACGGCTACACCTTC. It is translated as CASSTDRGQDGYTF.

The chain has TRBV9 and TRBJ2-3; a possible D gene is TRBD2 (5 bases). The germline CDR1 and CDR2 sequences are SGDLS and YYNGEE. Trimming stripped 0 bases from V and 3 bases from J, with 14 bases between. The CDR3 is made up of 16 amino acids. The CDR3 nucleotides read TGTGCCAGCAGCGTAGGAGGAGGTAGGCAAACAGATACGCAGTATTTT. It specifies CASSVGGGRQTDTQYF.

The CDR3 bases are TGTGCCAGTAGAGTCTCGACAGGGGGAAGACATCAGCCCCAGCATTTT. This translates into CASRVSTGGRHQPQHF. The genes are TRBV19 and TRBJ1-5; 9 bases fit TRBD1. The junction had 11 bases not matched to a gene; V was cut back by 6 bases and J by 5 bases. The germline gives CDR1 LNHDA, CDR2 SQIVND (reference sequence). This CDR3 is built from 16 residues.

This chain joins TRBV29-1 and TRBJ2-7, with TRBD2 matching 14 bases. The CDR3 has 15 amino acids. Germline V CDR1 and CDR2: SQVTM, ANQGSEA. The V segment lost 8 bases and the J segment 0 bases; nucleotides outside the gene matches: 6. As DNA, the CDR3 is TGCAGCACCAGGGGGACTAGCGGGAGCTCCTACGAGCAGTACTTC. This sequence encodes CSTRGTSGSSYEQYF.

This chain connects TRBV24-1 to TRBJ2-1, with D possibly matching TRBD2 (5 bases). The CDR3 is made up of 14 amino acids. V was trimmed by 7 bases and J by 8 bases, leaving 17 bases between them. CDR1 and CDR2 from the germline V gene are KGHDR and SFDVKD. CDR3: CATSPSRGRDEQFF. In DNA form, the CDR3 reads TGTGCCACCAGCCCGTCCCGGGGTCGGGATGAGCAGTTCTTC.

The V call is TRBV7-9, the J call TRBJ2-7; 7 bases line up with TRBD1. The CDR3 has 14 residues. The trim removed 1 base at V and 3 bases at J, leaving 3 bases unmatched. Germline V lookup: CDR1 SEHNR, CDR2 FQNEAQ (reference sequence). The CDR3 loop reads CASSLEQGIYEQYF. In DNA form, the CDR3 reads TGTGCCAGCAGCTTAGAACAGGGGATCTACGAGCAGTACTTC.

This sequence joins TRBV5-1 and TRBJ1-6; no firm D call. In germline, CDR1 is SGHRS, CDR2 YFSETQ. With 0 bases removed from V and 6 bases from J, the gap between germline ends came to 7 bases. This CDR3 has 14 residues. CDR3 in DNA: TGCGCCAGCAGCTTGGATCTGGCTAATTCACCCCTCCACTTT. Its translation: CASSLDLANSPLHF.

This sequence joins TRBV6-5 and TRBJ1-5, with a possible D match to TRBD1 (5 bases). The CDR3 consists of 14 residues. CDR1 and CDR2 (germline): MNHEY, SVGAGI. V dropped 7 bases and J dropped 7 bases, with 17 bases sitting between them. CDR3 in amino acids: CASILIGVNQPQHF. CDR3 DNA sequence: TGTGCCAGCATCCTAATAGGGGTTAACCAGCCCCAGCATTTT.

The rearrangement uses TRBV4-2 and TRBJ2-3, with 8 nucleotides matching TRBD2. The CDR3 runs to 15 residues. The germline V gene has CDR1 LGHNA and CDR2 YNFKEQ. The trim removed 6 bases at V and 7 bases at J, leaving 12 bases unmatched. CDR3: CASRPFSGTPHTQYF. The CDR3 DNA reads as TGTGCCAGCAGGCCTTTTAGCGGGACCCCCCATACGCAGTATTTT.

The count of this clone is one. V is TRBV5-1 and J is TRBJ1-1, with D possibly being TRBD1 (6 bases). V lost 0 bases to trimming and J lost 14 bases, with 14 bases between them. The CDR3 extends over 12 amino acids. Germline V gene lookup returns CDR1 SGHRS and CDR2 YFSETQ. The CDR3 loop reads CASSLVWDKQFF. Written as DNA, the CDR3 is TGCGCCAGCAGCTTGGTGTGGGACAAGCAGTTCTTT.

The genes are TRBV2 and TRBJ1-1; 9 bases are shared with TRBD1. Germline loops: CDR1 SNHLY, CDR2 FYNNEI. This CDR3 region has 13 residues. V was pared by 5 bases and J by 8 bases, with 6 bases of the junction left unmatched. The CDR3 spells CASSIGTGTEAFF. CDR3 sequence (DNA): TGTGCCAGCAGTATCGGGACAGGGACAGAAGCTTTCTTT.

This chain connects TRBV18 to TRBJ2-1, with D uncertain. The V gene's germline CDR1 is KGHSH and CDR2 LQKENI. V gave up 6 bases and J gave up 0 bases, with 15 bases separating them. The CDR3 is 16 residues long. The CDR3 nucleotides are TGTGCCAGCTCTGAGACCAGGATTCGCTCCTACAATGAGCAGTTCTTC. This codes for CASSETRIRSYNEQFF. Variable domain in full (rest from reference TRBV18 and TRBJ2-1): NAGVMQNPRHLVRRRGQEARLRCSPMKGHSHVYWYRQLPEEGLKFMVYLQKENIIDESGMPKERFSAEFPKEGPSILRIQQVVRGDSAAYFCASSETRIRSYNEQFFGPGTRLTVL.

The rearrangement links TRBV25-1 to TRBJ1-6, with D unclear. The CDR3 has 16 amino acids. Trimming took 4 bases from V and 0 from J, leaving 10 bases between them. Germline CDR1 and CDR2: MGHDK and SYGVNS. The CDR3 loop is CASSGAGSSYNSPLHF. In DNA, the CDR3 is TGTGCCAGCAGTGGGGCGGGGAGCTCCTATAATTCACCCCTCCACTTT.

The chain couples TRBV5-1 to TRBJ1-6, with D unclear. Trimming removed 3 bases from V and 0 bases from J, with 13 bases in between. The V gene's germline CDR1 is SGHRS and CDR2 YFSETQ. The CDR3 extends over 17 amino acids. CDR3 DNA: TGCGCCAGCAGCTACCTGACCGGGAGCTCCTATAATTCACCCCTCCACTTT. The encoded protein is CASSYLTGSSYNSPLHF.

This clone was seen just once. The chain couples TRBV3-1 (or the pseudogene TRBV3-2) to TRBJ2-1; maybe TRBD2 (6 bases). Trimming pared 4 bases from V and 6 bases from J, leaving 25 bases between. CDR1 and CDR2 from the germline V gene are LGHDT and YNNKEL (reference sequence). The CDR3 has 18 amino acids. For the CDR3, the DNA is TGTGCCAGCAGCCCCGGGACTTTGGACACAAAAAGGGTCAATGAGCAGTTCTTC. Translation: CASSPGTLDTKRVNEQFF.

This CDR3 is CASSPPQGAIQPQHF. CDR3 nucleotide sequence: TGTGCCAGCAGTCCCCCACAGGGGGCTATCCAGCCCCAGCATTTT. The rearrangement links TRBV28 to TRBJ1-5, with TRBD1 matching over 9 bases. The J segment lost 7 bases and the V segment lost 5 bases, leaving 9 bases of the junction unmatched. Germline lookup yields CDR1 MDHEN and CDR2 SYDVKM. The CDR3 loop spans 15 amino acids.

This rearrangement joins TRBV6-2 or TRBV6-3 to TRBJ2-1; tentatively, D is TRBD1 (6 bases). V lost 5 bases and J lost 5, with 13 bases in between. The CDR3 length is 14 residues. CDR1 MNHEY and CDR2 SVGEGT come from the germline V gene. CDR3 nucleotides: TGTGCCAGCAGTGCGACAGGAAGAAACAATGAGCAGTTCTTC. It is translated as CASSATGRNNEQFF.

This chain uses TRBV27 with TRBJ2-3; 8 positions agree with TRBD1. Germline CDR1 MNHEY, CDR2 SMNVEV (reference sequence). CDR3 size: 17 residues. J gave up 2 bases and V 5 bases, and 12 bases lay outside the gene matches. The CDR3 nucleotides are TGTGCCAGCAGTCCGAGAGACAGGGGAAGTATCACAGATACGCAGTATTTT. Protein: CASSPRDRGSITDTQYF.